This TCR beta chain was captured in a study of Ad26.COV2.S vaccination and SARS-CoV-2 variants. About the research overall: The study gave Ad26.COV2.S intramuscularly, once or twice 56 days apart. Overall study findings and caveats: Following vaccination, spike-specific CD8+ and CD4+ T cell responses reportedly exhibited substantial breadth.

V lost 6 bases, J lost 2 bases, and 8 bases lay in between. The germline gives CDR1 MNHEY, CDR2 SVGEGT. The CDR3 runs 12 residues. Concerning this clone itself: Its antigen is not identified.

The treatment here: approximately 18 received Ad26.COV2.S at low or high dose, single or two shots; about five received placebo; per-sample allocation not given. All samples were drawn on day 63, counting from the first vaccine or placebo injection. An 18-55-year-old adult in Boston served as donor. Immunization relied on an Ad26 vector, which expressed Wuhan-strain SARS-CoV-2 spike. The method was immunoSEQ multiplex PCR; TCRdb's version includes in-frame clones alone and lacks a portion of them. The sample has 400,000 to 450,000 clones, 80% to 95% seen once. The J gene is TRBJ2-7, the V gene TRBV6-2 or TRBV6-3, with D unclear. Sequenced here: peripheral blood, sampled in a trial of Ad26.COV2.S vaccine versus placebo. The sequence derives from a person between 18 and 59 years old who received the Ad26.COV2.S COVID-19 vaccine or a placebo. The CDR3 DNA reads TGTGCCAGCAGCCTACGTGCCTACGAGCAGTACTTC. Amino acid sequence: CASSLRAYEQYF.